The 24 T cell receptor beta chains in this list originate from one sample, sequenced in a study of EBV T-cell therapy then PD-1 blockade in nasopharyngeal carcinoma. Regarding treatment: AdE1-LMPpoly-expanded autologous EBV-specific T-cell therapy followed by anti-PD-1 nivolumab. The assay was immunoSEQ multiplex PCR, and TCRdb's table has in-frame clones only and misses some. Seen here are under 30,000 clones, about 87% observed once, and the top ten hold around 30%. The antigens for these receptors are not known. This specimen consisted of CD8+ T cells from blood, obtained around day 60 from a patient whose treatment included autologous EBV-specific T cells and nivolumab. Every receptor here comes from a man aged 35 to 55 with nasopharyngeal carcinoma.

This clone appeared a single time. The V call is TRBV19, the J call TRBJ2-5, with D possibly matching TRBD2 (6 bases). The germline CDR1 and CDR2 sequences are LNHDA and SQIVND (reference sequence). The CDR3 runs 16 residues. The V gene lost 3 bases and the J gene lost 4 bases, with 18 bases spanning the gap. CDR3 DNA: TGTGCCAGTAGTATGGACGGAGCGGGCGGCGGAGAGACCCAGTACTTC. Its translation is CASSMDGAGGGETQYF.

This clone has just one count. This chain connects TRBV28 to TRBJ1-3; D perhaps matches TRBD1 (5 bases). The CDR3 runs 14 residues. Looked up from germline, CDR1 is MDHEN and CDR2 is SYDVKM. V lost 6 bases to trimming and J lost 0 bases, with 9 bases between them. The CDR3 DNA follows: TGTGCCAGCAGCCCAGGGTTCTCTGGAAACACCATATATTTT. This encodes CASSPGFSGNTIYF. Looking up the rest from reference TRBV28 and TRBJ1-3 gives the full variable domain: DVKVTQSSRYLVKRTGEKVFLECVQDMDHENMFWYRQDPGLGLRLIYFSYDVKMKEKGDIPEGYSVSREKKERFSLILESASTNQTSMYLCASSPGFSGNTIYFGEGSWLTVV.

V and J are TRBV4-1 and TRBJ2-7; possible D gene TRBD2, 5 bases. Germline CDR1 MGHRA, CDR2 YSYEKL. The CDR3 totals 14 residues. Trimming removed 2 bases from V and 2 bases from J, with 10 bases in between. CDR3 in amino acids: CASSQSDGAYEQYF. The DNA of the CDR3 is TGCGCCAGCAGCCAAAGTGACGGGGCCTACGAGCAGTACTTC.

The chain employs TRBV19 and TRBJ1-5; 9 positions agree with TRBD1. Germline V gene lookup returns CDR1 LNHDA and CDR2 SQIVND (reference sequence). After removal of 1 base from V and 6 bases from J, the junction contained 16 bases not matched to a gene. CDR3 length: 19 amino acids. CDR3: CASSIVSLQGTGIGQPQHF. Here the CDR3 DNA reads TGTGCCAGTAGTATAGTCTCCCTTCAAGGGACAGGGATCGGTCAGCCCCAGCATTTT.

CDR3 bases: TGTGCCAGCAGTTCGGGGAACACTGAAGCTTTCTTT. Its translation: CASSSGNTEAFF. V is TRBV6-6 and J is TRBJ1-1; unclear D gene. The V gene's germline CDR1 is MNHNY and CDR2 SVGAGI (reference sequence). The ends were cut back, 4 bases at V and 1 base at J, with 4 bases in the middle. The length of the CDR3 is 12 residues.

This sequence joins TRBV9 and TRBJ2-1; 10 nucleotides agree with TRBD1. The germline gives CDR1 SGDLS, CDR2 YYNGEE. The CDR3 is 16 amino acids. V lost 5 bases and J lost 8; bases outside the gene matches: 13. The CDR3 is CASSPSGQGVRDEQFF. The CDR3 coding sequence is TGTGCCAGCAGTCCATCTGGACAGGGGGTGAGGGATGAGCAGTTCTTC.

This sequence joins TRBV5-6 and TRBJ2-3; D is unclear. The CDR3 is 13 residues long. Per germline, CDR1 SGHDT and CDR2 YYEEEE. V was trimmed by 6 bases and J by 8 bases, leaving 16 bases between them. The CDR3 is CASMSSPGPTQYF. The CDR3 DNA sequence: TGTGCCAGCATGTCGTCTCCGGGTCCTACGCAGTATTTT. Filled out from reference TRBV5-6 and TRBJ2-3, the complete variable domain reads DAGVTQSPTHLIKTRGQQVTLRCSPKSGHDTVSWYQQALGQGPQFIFQYYEEEERQRGNFPDRFSGHQFPNYSSELNVNALLLGDSALYLCASMSSPGPTQYFGPGTRLTVL.

The rearrangement links TRBV2 to TRBJ2-1; 7 positions agree with TRBD1. The V segment lost 6 bases and the J segment 10 bases; nucleotides outside the gene matches: 6. The CDR3 length is 12 residues. The V gene's germline CDR1 is SNHLY and CDR2 FYNNEI. CDR3 in amino acids: CASRYRGWEQFF. CDR3 nucleotide sequence: TGTGCCAGCAGGTACAGGGGCTGGGAGCAGTTCTTC. The variable domain in full, with the rest retrieved from reference TRBV2 and TRBJ2-1, is EPEVTQTPSHQVTQMGQEVILRCVPISNHLYFYWYRQILGQKVEFLVSFYNNEISEKSEIFDDQFSVERPDGSNFTLKIRSTKLEDSAMYFCASRYRGWEQFFGPGTRLTVL.

This sequence joins TRBV12-3 or TRBV12-4 and TRBJ2-2, with D uncertain. The V end lost 5 bases, the J end lost 5 bases, and 6 bases lay between the germline ends. This CDR3 contains 12 residues. CDR3 sequence: CASSLVTGELFF. The CDR3 DNA reads as TGTGCCAGCAGTCTAGTTACCGGGGAGCTGTTTTTT.

The V call is TRBV12-5, the J call TRBJ2-5; 9 nucleotides agree with TRBD1. The CDR3 is 14 residues long. After removal of 6 bases from V and 2 bases from J, the junction contained 4 bases not matched to a gene. The V gene's germline CDR1 is LGHNT and CDR2 FRNRAP. DNA for the CDR3: TGTGCTAGTGGAGACAGGGGGTGGCAAGAGACCCAGTACTTC. It yields the protein CASGDRGWQETQYF.

The gene calls are TRBV6-6 and TRBJ2-5; D is unresolved. The CDR3 extends over 12 amino acids. The V gene lost 3 bases and the J gene lost 4 bases, with 6 bases spanning the gap. CDR1 MNHNY and CDR2 SVGAGI come from the germline V gene (reference sequence). This CDR3 reads CASSYPRETQYF. The CDR3 region has the DNA TGTGCCAGCAGTTATCCGCGAGAGACCCAGTACTTC.

This clone was observed a few times. The chain's CDR3 is CASSLDGPNSYEQYF. The CDR3 DNA sequence: TGTGCCAGCAGCTTGGACGGACCCAACTCCTACGAGCAGTACTTC. The chain employs TRBV5-4 and TRBJ2-7; no definite D call. The CDR3 has 15 residues. From germline, CDR1 is SGHNT and CDR2 YYREEE (reference sequence). The V end was cut by 0 bases, the J end by 0 bases, with 10 bases between.

This chain uses TRBV10-3 with TRBJ2-7; 9 nucleotides agree with TRBD1. V lost 5 bases to trimming and J lost 0 bases; unmatched junction nucleotides: 2. Germline CDR1 and CDR2: ENHRY and SYGVKD. The CDR3 contains 14 residues. CDR3 sequence: CAISRTGVSYEQYF. CDR3 sequence (DNA): TGTGCCATCAGTAGGACAGGGGTCTCCTACGAGCAGTACTTC.

The chain links TRBV29-1 to TRBJ1-2; D gene unclear. The CDR3 has 11 amino acids. V was clipped by 1 base and J by 6 bases, with 6 bases between them. Germline values: CDR1 SQVTM, CDR2 ANQGSEA. As DNA, the CDR3 is TGCAGCGTTGAAGTAAGAGATGGCTACACCTTC. Protein product: CSVEVRDGYTF.

This chain joins TRBV10-3 and TRBJ1-2; tentatively, D is TRBD1 (5 bases). The CDR3 extends over 12 amino acids. The ends were cut back, 4 bases at V and 6 bases at J, with 9 bases in the middle. The germline V gene encodes CDR1 ENHRY and CDR2 SYGVKD. In DNA form, the CDR3 reads TGTGCCATCAGTGCAGAGGGACATGGCTACACCTTC. This sequence encodes CAISAEGHGYTF.

The chain has TRBV5-4 and TRBJ2-3; possible D gene TRBD1, 6 bases. Looked up from germline, CDR1 is SGHNT and CDR2 is YYREEE (reference sequence). This CDR3 is 15 amino acids long. V gave up 3 bases and J gave up 5 bases, with 16 bases separating them. CDR3 bases: TGTGCCAGCAGCTCAGCCGGACAGAGTCAAGATACGCAGTATTTT. Encoded protein: CASSSAGQSQDTQYF.

J is TRBJ2-2 and V is TRBV7-9; 10 bases agree with TRBD1. The CDR3 extends over 16 amino acids. V was pared by 1 base and J by 3 bases, with 2 bases of the junction left unmatched. Germline V lookup: CDR1 SEHNR, CDR2 FQNEAQ (reference sequence). The CDR3 protein is CASSLEGQGYTGELFF. The CDR3 nucleotides are TGTGCCAGCAGCTTAGAGGGACAGGGGTACACCGGGGAGCTGTTTTTT.

In this sample, this clone turned up a few times. The V gene is TRBV19, the J gene TRBJ1-5; TRBD1 matches 8 bases. V shed 7 bases, J shed 4 bases, and the junction held 6 bases outside the gene matches. The CDR3 consists of 14 residues. In germline, CDR1 is LNHDA, CDR2 SQIVND (reference sequence). The CDR3 is CASTHTGGNQPQHF. For the CDR3, the DNA is TGTGCCAGTACCCACACAGGGGGAAATCAGCCCCAGCATTTT.

The CDR3 DNA follows: TGTGCCAGCAGCAGACTAGCGGGGGACATCGGGGAGCTGTTTTTT. Translation gives CASSRLAGDIGELFF. The genes are TRBV27 and TRBJ2-2; 12 bases match TRBD2. This CDR3 has 15 amino acids. Germline V gene lookup returns CDR1 MNHEY and CDR2 SMNVEV (reference sequence). V was pared by 6 bases and J by 7 bases, with 6 bases of the junction left unmatched.

The chain recombines TRBV28 with TRBJ1-6; D not resolved. The CDR3 runs to 13 residues. V was cut by 2 bases and J by 10 bases, with 9 bases left in between. From germline, CDR1 is MDHEN and CDR2 SYDVKM. Here the CDR3 DNA reads TGTGCCAGCAGTTTAGCCATTAGCTCACCCCTCCACTTT. Translating gives CASSLAISSPLHF. Together with reference TRBV28 and TRBJ1-6, the CDR3 gives the full variable domain: DVKVTQSSRYLVKRTGEKVFLECVQDMDHENMFWYRQDPGLGLRLIYFSYDVKMKEKGDIPEGYSVSREKKERFSLILESASTNQTSMYLCASSLAISSPLHFGNGTRLTVT.

J is TRBJ2-2 and V is TRBV24-1; D gene ambiguous. The CDR3 loop spans 14 amino acids. Trimming cost V 0 bases and J 6 bases, with 7 bases left between them. The V gene's germline CDR1 is KGHDR and CDR2 SFDVKD. The CDR3 region is CATSDLSESGELFF. CDR3 nucleotides: TGTGCCACCAGTGATTTGAGCGAATCCGGGGAGCTGTTTTTT.

Here the CDR3 reads CASSLVAGGSYTQYF. CDR3 nucleotide sequence: TGTGCCAGCAGCTTGGTGGCAGGGGGGTCCTATACGCAGTATTTT. The chain is built from TRBV5-5 and TRBJ2-3, with a possible D match to TRBD1 (7 bases). The CDR3 spans 15 residues. Trimming took 0 bases from V and 7 from J, leaving 15 bases between them. Germline CDR1 reads SGHKS; CDR2 reads YYEKEE (reference sequence).

J is TRBJ1-5 and V is TRBV15; 8 bases match TRBD1. The J segment lost 4 bases and the V segment lost 1 base, leaving 6 bases of the junction unmatched. This CDR3 contains 16 residues. CDR1 is LNHNV and CDR2 is YYDKDF in the germline V gene (reference sequence). The CDR3 here is CATSRGTGGSNQPQHF. For the CDR3, the DNA is TGTGCCACCAGCAGAGGAACAGGGGGATCGAATCAGCCCCAGCATTTT.

This chain joins TRBV5-4 and TRBJ1-3, with D unresolved. V was trimmed by 1 base and J by 0 bases, leaving 5 bases between them. Germline-derived CDR1 and CDR2 are SGHNT and YYREEE (reference sequence). The CDR3 contains 14 residues. The CDR3 nucleotides read TGTGCCAGCAGCTTGAGGAGCTCTGGAAACACCATATATTTT. It encodes CASSLRSSGNTIYF.